What follows are 2 T cell receptor beta chains derived from one specimen sequenced in a study of CD8+CD57+ T cells in acquired aplastic anemia. Profiling that covered TCR beta VDJ and CDR3 relied on genomic DNA as its template. From the reads, TCRdb called clonotypes with MiXCR, one entry per CDR3 protein. The data hold 160,000 or so distinct CDR3 sequences, with about 45% observed a single time. For sequencing, patients were chosen who had shown expansion of CD8+CD57+ cells by flow cytometry. Sequenced material: sorted CD4+, CD8+, or CD8+CD57+ T cells (not recorded which) from PBMCs. The receptor set was obtained from a human donor with aplastic anemia.

Concerning this clonotype: Compared with germline, one end of the junction differs, possibly owing to a read error. This rearrangement joins TRBV7-9 to TRBJ1-1; perhaps TRBD1 as D (5 bases). This CDR3 contains 14 residues. The germline V gene encodes CDR1 SEHNR and CDR2 FQNEAQ (reference sequence). CDR3 in amino acids: CASSWGRMNTEAFF. The DNA of the CDR3 is TGTGCCAGCAGCTGGGGACGGATGAACACTGAAGCCTTCTTT.

The chain combines TRBV12-3 or TRBV12-4 with TRBJ1-2; TRBD1 might be the D (6 bases). Trimming shortened V by 8 bases and J by 7 bases, and 11 bases separated the two germline ends. The CDR3 has 11 amino acids. CDR3 in amino acids: CASSGAAGYTF. The CDR3 DNA is TGTGCCAGCTCGGGGGCGGCTGGCTACACCTTC.